These T cell receptor beta chains were read from a single sample in a study of blood T cell repertoires in COVID-19. The assay was immunoSEQ multiplex PCR, and TCRdb's table has in-frame clones only and misses some. The table records just under 45,000 clones, around 87% of them present only once. The sample comprised peripheral blood. Source of these receptors: a man aged 40-49 years with COVID-19, enrolled during active disease. Both conserved end residues are part of each CDR3. The D gene is left open where the match is weak. Some rows mark clone size as missing; the rest say once, few, many or name a class of expanded clone.

>TRBD1|TRBJ2-1|TRBV23-1|17|.
TGCGCCAGCAGTCTCCCAGCTGGGACAGGCCATGGCGATGAGCAGTTCTTC
CASSLPAGTGHGDEQFF
>TRBD2|TRBJ2-3|TRBV9|16|.
TGTGCCAGCAGCGTAGATTCTAGCGGGACGGGAGATACGCAGTATTTT
CASSVDSSGTGDTQYF
>TRBD2|TRBJ2-7|TRBV11-2|14|.
TGTGCCAGCAGCCGATTAGCGGGAATCTACGAGCAGTACTTC
CASSRLAGIYEQYF
>.|TRBJ1-1|TRBV27|13|.
TGTGCCAGCAGTTTGGTGAGCGGGACTGAAGCTTTCTTT
CASSLVSGTEAFF
>TRBD1|TRBJ2-2|TRBV10-3|16|.
TGTGCCATCAGTGCCCGGGACAGGGTGCACACCGGGGAGCTGTTTTTT
CAISARDRVHTGELFF
>TRBD1|TRBJ2-5|TRBV7-6|14|.
TGTGCCAGCAGCTTAGGGACAGGTCAAGAGACCCAGTACTTC
CASSLGTGQETQYF
>TRBD1|TRBJ1-5|TRBV28|19|once
TGTGCCAGCAGTCCTCGGACAGGGGCTGAGGGTATAAGCAATCAGCCCCAGCATTTT
CASSPRTGAEGISNQPQHF
>TRBD1|TRBJ1-6|TRBV10-2|14|.
TGCGCCAGCAGTCGGGACAGACTTAATTCACCCCTCCACTTT
CASSRDRLNSPLHF
>.|TRBJ2-7|TRBV27|17|.
TGTGCCAGCAACTCAAAACCCTGGGTTGGCCAGGTTGGTGAGCAGTACTTC
CASNSKPWVGQVGEQYF
>TRBD2|TRBJ2-7|TRBV7-8|15|.
TGTGCCAGCAGCTTAGTTTTCCGGGGGGGATACGAGCAGTACTTC
CASSLVFRGGYEQYF
>.|TRBJ1-4|TRBV28|14|.
TGTGCCAGCAGGAGGGGGGGGATTGGTGAAAAACTGTTTTTT
CASRRGGIGEKLFF
>TRBD2|TRBJ2-1|TRBV7-2|12|.
TGTGCCAGCAGCTTAGGACTAGCGGCCCAGTTCTTC
CASSLGLAAQFF
>.|TRBJ2-7|TRBV29-1|13|.
TGCAGCGTGTCGAATGGATTCAGAGGCGAGCAGTACTTC
CSVSNGFRGEQYF
>.|TRBJ2-3|TRBV19|13|.
TGTGCCAGTAGTAGATCACCGGGGGATACGCAGTATTTT
CASSRSPGDTQYF
>TRBD1|TRBJ2-5|TRBV7-9|16|few
TGTGCCAGCAGCTACGGACAGGGGGCTGGCGGAGAGACCCAGTACTTC
CASSYGQGAGGETQYF
>.|TRBJ2-7|TRBV7-2|15|.
TGTGCCAGCAGCTTAAATCCGGACAGACCCTACGAGCAGTACTTC
CASSLNPDRPYEQYF
>TRBD2|TRBJ2-1|TRBV9|17|.
TGTGCCAGCAGCGTAGACCCAACTAGCGGGATTAAAGGGGAGCAGTTCTTC
CASSVDPTSGIKGEQFF
>TRBD2|TRBJ2-1|TRBV30|13|.
TGTGCCTGGGGGACTAGCGGTTACAATGAGCAGTTCTTC
CAWGTSGYNEQFF
>.|TRBJ1-5|TRBV2|13|.
TGTGCCAGCAAGCTGGGAGGGAATCAGCCCCAGCATTTT
CASKLGGNQPQHF
>.|TRBJ2-2|TRBV28|15|.
TGTGCCAGCAGTTCGGGACACCTGAACACCGGGGAGCTGTTTTTT
CASSSGHLNTGELFF
>.|TRBJ2-7|TRBV29-1|12|.
TGCAGCGTTGAATCCTACCCGGGGGAGCAGTACTTC
CSVESYPGEQYF
>.|TRBJ2-7|TRBV28|12|.
TGTGCCAGCGGACAGTGGAACTACGAGCAGTACTTC
CASGQWNYEQYF
>TRBD1|TRBJ1-6|TRBV27|14|.
TGTGCCAGCAGTTTTTCGACAGGGGGATCACCCCTCCACTTT
CASSFSTGGSPLHF
>TRBD2|TRBJ2-1|TRBV7-9|16|.
TGTGCCAGCAGCATCCCTAGCGGCCCCTCCTACAATGAGCAGTTCTTC
CASSIPSGPSYNEQFF
>TRBD1|TRBJ2-2|TRBV5-1|15|.
TGCGCCAGCAGCAAAGGACAGGAGAACACCGGGGAGCTGTTTTTT
CASSKGQENTGELFF
>.|TRBJ2-1|TRBV12-3/TRBV12-4|13|.
TGTGCCAGCACTGTGGGACAATACAATGAGCAGTTCTTC
CASTVGQYNEQFF
>TRBD1|TRBJ2-1|TRBV19|15|.
TGTGCCAGTAGTATAGGGACAGGGGTTGTTGATGAGCAGTTCTTC
CASSIGTGVVDEQFF